This T cell receptor (beta chain) emerged from a study of T-cell reconstitution after alpha-beta-depleted transplantation in children. Preparation of the TCRbeta library used unique molecular identifiers. TCRdb called the PCR reads again in MiXCR, with one record for every CDR3 protein. Seen here are 600,000 to 700,000 distinct CDR3 sequences, approximately 17% observed once, and the top ten hold 1.1%. CDR3 size: 15 residues. The germline gives CDR1 SGHTA, CDR2 FQGNSA. V lost 2 bases, J lost 4 bases, and 14 bases lay in between. This TCR derives from a human donor who donated a stem cell graft to a child with acute myeloid leukemia. Sequencing used PBMCs from the stem cell graft donor, obtained from the stem cell graft. This chain uses TRBV7-2 with TRBJ1-2, with no clear D. The CDR3 DNA reads as TGTGCCAGCAGCTTATCTGAGGGTAGAGCCTATGGCTACACCTTC. Translation: CASSLSEGRAYGYTF.